The rows below give T cell receptor beta chains drawn from one sample of a study of cytomegalovirus exposure and HLA in healthy donors. Produced via immunoSEQ multiplex PCR; TCRdb's table is partial and in-frame only. This sample's table reports 200,000 or so clones. Sequencing input: PBMCs. These receptors originate from a boy younger than 18 in good health and CMV-seronegative. Each CDR3 is given with its conserved first and last residue. D genes are given only for firm matches.

D: TRBD2; J: TRBJ2-5; V: TRBV29-1; CDR3: CSVEGERLAEQETQYF; DNA: TGCAGCGTTGAAGGGGAAAGGCTAGCGGAGCAAGAGACCCAGTACTTC
D: NA; J: TRBJ2-7; V: TRBV15; CDR3: CATSRDRGTPYEQYF; DNA: TGTGCCACCAGCAGAGACCGGGGTACTCCCTACGAGCAGTACTTC
D: TRBD1; J: TRBJ2-7; V: TRBV11-3; CDR3: CASSFDRGRGEQYF; DNA: TGTGCCAGCAGCTTCGACAGGGGGCGCGGCGAGCAGTACTTC
D: NA; J: TRBJ2-2; V: TRBV10-3; CDR3: CAISPGFNTGELFF; DNA: TGTGCCATCAGCCCAGGGTTTAACACCGGGGAGCTGTTTTTT
D: NA; J: TRBJ1-1; V: TRBV6-5; CDR3: CASKAQGDTEAFF; DNA: TGTGCCAGCAAGGCACAAGGGGACACTGAAGCTTTCTTT
D: NA; J: TRBJ1-4; V: TRBV5-1; CDR3: CASTIDSTTNEKLFF; DNA: TGCGCCAGCACCATAGACAGCACAACTAATGAAAAACTGTTTTTT
D: TRBD1; J: TRBJ1-3; V: TRBV29-1; CDR3: CSVEQGAISGNTIYF; DNA: TGCAGCGTTGAACAGGGGGCGATCTCTGGAAACACCATATATTTT
D: TRBD1; J: TRBJ1-4; V: TRBV5-4; CDR3: CASRSGTGNEKLFF; DNA: TGTGCCAGCAGGTCCGGGACAGGGAATGAAAAACTGTTTTTT
D: TRBD1; J: TRBJ1-2; V: TRBV7-2; CDR3: CASSGDRNYGYTF; DNA: TGTGCCAGCAGCGGGGACAGAAACTATGGCTACACCTTC
D: NA; J: TRBJ1-1; V: TRBV11-2; CDR3: CASSLSDSYRNTEAFF; DNA: TGTGCCAGCAGCTTAAGCGACAGTTATCGGAACACTGAAGCTTTCTTT
D: TRBD2; J: TRBJ2-2; V: TRBV11-3; CDR3: CASSLSGAHTGELFF; DNA: TGTGCCAGCAGCTTGAGCGGGGCCCACACCGGGGAGCTGTTTTTT
D: NA; J: TRBJ1-1; V: TRBV19; CDR3: CASSMPGDYENTEAFF; DNA: TGTGCCAGTAGTATGCCGGGGGACTATGAGAACACTGAAGCTTTCTTT
D: TRBD2; J: TRBJ2-1; V: TRBV2; CDR3: CATRRRPRGGRNEQFF; DNA: TGTGCCACCCGTCGAAGGCCCCGGGGGGGCCGAAATGAGCAGTTCTTC
D: TRBD1; J: TRBJ2-5; V: TRBV5-4; CDR3: CASSLDPGQGGETQYF; DNA: TGTGCCAGCAGCTTGGACCCGGGACAGGGAGGCGAGACCCAGTACTTC
D: NA; J: TRBJ1-5; V: TRBV5-5; CDR3: CASSSGGIEPQHF; DNA: TGTGCCAGCAGCTCGGGGGGGATCGAGCCCCAGCATTTT
D: TRBD1; J: TRBJ2-1; V: TRBV11-1; CDR3: CASSLALGQGAKYEQFF; DNA: TGTGCCAGCAGCTTAGCTCTTGGACAGGGGGCGAAGTATGAGCAGTTCTTC
D: TRBD2; J: TRBJ2-1; V: TRBV19; CDR3: CATQPLAGVNEQFF; DNA: TGTGCCACCCAACCGCTAGCGGGGGTGAATGAGCAGTTCTTC
D: NA; J: TRBJ1-1; V: TRBV19; CDR3: CASSIRGGTEAFF; DNA: TGTGCCAGTAGTATTCGGGGAGGCACTGAAGCTTTCTTT
D: NA; J: TRBJ2-2; V: TRBV30; CDR3: CAWSPRSGELFF; DNA: TGTGCCTGGAGTCCTCGCAGCGGGGAGCTGTTTTTT
D: NA; J: TRBJ2-7; V: TRBV10-3; CDR3: CAAGFPYEQYF; DNA: TGTGCCGCGGGATTTCCCTACGAGCAGTACTTC
D: NA; J: TRBJ1-1; V: TRBV19; CDR3: CASSIRSRGSGEAFF; DNA: TGTGCCAGTAGTATTCGGAGCAGGGGCTCGGGTGAAGCTTTCTTT
D: TRBD2; J: TRBJ2-5; V: TRBV15; CDR3: CATSEVPPRAGGRGTQYF; DNA: TGTGCCACCAGCGAGGTCCCCCCGCGAGCGGGGGGCAGGGGGACCCAGTACTTC
D: TRBD2; J: TRBJ2-2; V: TRBV30; CDR3: CAWSWLAGTGELFF; DNA: TGTGCCTGGAGTTGGCTAGCGGGCACCGGGGAGCTGTTTTTT
D: TRBD1; J: TRBJ1-5; V: TRBV7-8; CDR3: CASSLARRQGINQPQHF; DNA: TGTGCCAGCAGCTTAGCGAGGCGACAGGGCATCAATCAGCCCCAGCATTTT
D: NA; J: TRBJ1-1; V: TRBV7-9; CDR3: CASSLLVGGTEAFF; DNA: TGTGCCAGCAGTCTGCTAGTGGGAGGGACTGAAGCTTTCTTT
D: TRBD2; J: TRBJ2-7; V: TRBV7-8; CDR3: CASSSGTSGGDEQYF; DNA: TGTGCCAGCAGCTCAGGGACTAGCGGGGGCGACGAGCAGTACTTC
D: NA; J: TRBJ2-3; V: TRBV27; CDR3: CASSLSFLGTDTQYF; DNA: TGTGCCAGCAGTTTATCTTTTTTAGGCACAGATACGCAGTATTTT
D: NA; J: TRBJ2-7; V: TRBV5-4; CDR3: CASSFEFREQYF; DNA: TGTGCCAGCAGCTTCGAGTTTCGCGAGCAGTACTTC
D: TRBD1; J: TRBJ2-2; V: TRBV15; CDR3: CATRDRGFTGELFF; DNA: TGTGCCACCAGGGACAGGGGGTTTACCGGGGAGCTGTTTTTT
D: TRBD2; J: TRBJ2-1; V: TRBV6-5; CDR3: CASSYRSREGLFF; DNA: TGTGCCAGCAGTTACAGGTCCCGGGAGGGACTTTTCTTC
D: TRBD2; J: TRBJ2-1; V: TRBV7-8; CDR3: CASSLTAGGTLGQFF; DNA: TGTGCCAGCAGCTTAACAGCGGGGGGGACCCTAGGGCAGTTCTTC
D: TRBD1; J: TRBJ1-1; V: TRBV10-1; CDR3: CASSNRGPNTEAFF; DNA: TGCGCCAGCAGTAACAGGGGGCCGAACACTGAAGCTTTCTTT
D: NA; J: TRBJ2-1; V: TRBV18; CDR3: CASSPPRDSIDNEQFF; DNA: TGTGCCAGCTCACCACCCCGGGACTCAATCGACAATGAGCAGTTCTTC
D: NA; J: TRBJ1-3; V: TRBV10-3; CDR3: CAISRTQGVTIYF; DNA: TGTGCCATCAGTCGGACCCAAGGGGTCACCATATATTTT
D: TRBD1; J: TRBJ1-4; V: TRBV11-1; CDR3: CASSLASGQGGPNEKLFF; DNA: TGTGCCAGCAGCTTAGCGTCGGGACAGGGGGGCCCAAATGAAAAACTGTTTTTT
D: NA; J: TRBJ1-5; V: TRBV7-9; CDR3: CASTAEGNQPQHF; DNA: TGTGCCAGCACGGCTGAGGGCAATCAGCCCCAGCATTTT
D: TRBD2; J: TRBJ2-5; V: TRBV25-1; CDR3: CASSEWLAGGPQETQYF; DNA: TGTGCCAGCAGTGAGTGGCTAGCGGGGGGGCCCCAAGAGACCCAGTACTTC
D: NA; J: TRBJ1-2; V: TRBV30; CDR3: CAWSVGEYGYTF; DNA: TGTGCCTGGAGTGTGGGAGAGTATGGCTACACCTTC
D: TRBD1; J: TRBJ2-1; V: TRBV5-1; CDR3: CASSFTGDSSYNEQFF; DNA: TGCGCCAGCAGCTTTACAGGGGACAGCTCCTACAATGAGCAGTTCTTC
D: NA; J: TRBJ1-5; V: TRBV19; CDR3: CASSMTDRPNQPQHF; DNA: TGTGCCAGTAGTATGACGGACAGACCTAATCAGCCCCAGCATTTT
D: NA; J: TRBJ1-1; V: TRBV9; CDR3: CASSYSGNTEAFF; DNA: TGTGCCAGCAGCTATAGTGGGAACACTGAAGCTTTCTTT
D: TRBD2; J: TRBJ2-1; V: TRBV5-1; CDR3: CASSLASSGAFGEQFF; DNA: TGCGCCAGCAGCTTGGCCTCTAGCGGGGCGTTCGGGGAGCAGTTCTTC
D: NA; J: TRBJ1-5; V: TRBV7-9; CDR3: CASSLGRGQPQHF; DNA: TGTGCCAGCAGCTTAGGGAGGGGCCAGCCCCAGCATTTT
D: NA; J: TRBJ2-1; V: TRBV7-8; CDR3: CASSSHYNEQFF; DNA: TGTGCCAGCAGTTCACACTACAATGAGCAGTTCTTC
D: NA; J: TRBJ2-2; V: TRBV6-5; CDR3: CASSWGERVAGELFF; DNA: TGTGCCAGCAGTTGGGGGGAAAGAGTCGCCGGGGAGCTGTTTTTT
D: NA; J: TRBJ2-2; V: TRBV19; CDR3: CASSKGSGELFF; DNA: TGTGCCAGTAGCAAGGGGTCCGGGGAGCTGTTTTTT
D: NA; J: TRBJ1-6; V: TRBV25-1; CDR3: CASSEYGVSPLHF; DNA: TGTGCCAGCAGTGAGTACGGGGTTTCACCCCTCCACTTT
D: TRBD1; J: TRBJ1-2; V: TRBV19; CDR3: CASSTIDRDYGYTF; DNA: TGTGCCAGTAGCACTATAGACAGGGACTATGGCTACACCTTC
D: TRBD1; J: TRBJ1-2; V: TRBV30; CDR3: CAWSQGTGANYGYTF; DNA: TGTGCCTGGAGCCAAGGGACAGGGGCTAACTATGGCTACACCTTC
D: NA; J: TRBJ2-7; V: TRBV5-8; CDR3: CASSLGAGRNEQYF; DNA: TGTGCCAGCAGCTTGGGTGCGGGCAGGAACGAGCAGTACTTC
D: NA; J: TRBJ1-2; V: TRBV19; CDR3: CASSPSSTLYGYTF; DNA: TGTGCCAGTAGCCCATCCTCGACACTTTATGGCTACACCTTC
D: NA; J: TRBJ2-6; V: TRBV18; CDR3: CASSTVSGANVLTF; DNA: TGTGCCAGCTCTACGGTCTCTGGGGCCAACGTCCTGACTTTC
D: NA; J: TRBJ2-7; V: TRBV5-8; CDR3: CASSVRGGEQYF; DNA: TGTGCCAGCAGCGTACGGGGAGGCGAGCAGTACTTC
D: NA; J: TRBJ1-4; V: TRBV6-1; CDR3: CASSALGAVTNEKLFF; DNA: TGTGCCAGCAGTGCCCTGGGGGCGGTAACTAATGAAAAACTGTTTTTT
D: NA; J: TRBJ1-4; V: TRBV6-5; CDR3: CASRPIQVPNEKLFF; DNA: TGTGCCAGCAGACCCATTCAGGTTCCTAATGAAAAACTGTTTTTT
D: TRBD1; J: TRBJ1-2; V: TRBV7-9; CDR3: CASSTGTAYGYTF; DNA: TGTGCCAGCAGCACCGGGACAGCGTATGGCTACACCTTC